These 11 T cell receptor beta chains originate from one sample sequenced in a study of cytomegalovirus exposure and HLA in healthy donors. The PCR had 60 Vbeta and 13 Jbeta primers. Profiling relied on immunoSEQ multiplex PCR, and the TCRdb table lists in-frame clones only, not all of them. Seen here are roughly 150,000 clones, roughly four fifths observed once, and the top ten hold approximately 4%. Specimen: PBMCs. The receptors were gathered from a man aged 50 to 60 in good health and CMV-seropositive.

This chain's CDR3 is CASSLGREAFF. In DNA, the CDR3 is TGCGCCAGCAGCTTGGGGAGGGAAGCTTTCTTT. This sequence joins TRBV5-1 and TRBJ1-1; D is unresolved. The V gene lost 0 bases and the J gene lost 8 bases, with 5 bases spanning the gap. The CDR3 covers 11 residues. CDR1 SGHRS and CDR2 YFSETQ come from the germline V gene.

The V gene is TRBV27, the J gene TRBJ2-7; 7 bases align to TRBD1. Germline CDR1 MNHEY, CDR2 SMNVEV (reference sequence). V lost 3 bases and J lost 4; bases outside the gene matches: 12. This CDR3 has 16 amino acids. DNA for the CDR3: TGTGCCAGCAGTTTTACGGACAGGACACAAAATTACGAGCAGTACTTC. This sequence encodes CASSFTDRTQNYEQYF.

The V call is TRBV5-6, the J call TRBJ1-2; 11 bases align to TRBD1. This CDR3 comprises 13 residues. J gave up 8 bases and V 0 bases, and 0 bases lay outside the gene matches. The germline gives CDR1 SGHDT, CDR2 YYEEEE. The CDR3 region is CASSLGTGGGYTF. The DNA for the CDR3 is TGTGCCAGCAGCTTGGGGACAGGGGGCGGCTACACCTTC.

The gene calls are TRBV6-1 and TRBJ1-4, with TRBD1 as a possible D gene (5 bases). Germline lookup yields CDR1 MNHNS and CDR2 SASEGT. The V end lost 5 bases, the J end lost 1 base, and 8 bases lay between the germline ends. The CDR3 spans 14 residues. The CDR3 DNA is TGTGCCAGCAGTTGGACACGAACTAATGAAAAACTGTTTTTT. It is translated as CASSWTRTNEKLFF.

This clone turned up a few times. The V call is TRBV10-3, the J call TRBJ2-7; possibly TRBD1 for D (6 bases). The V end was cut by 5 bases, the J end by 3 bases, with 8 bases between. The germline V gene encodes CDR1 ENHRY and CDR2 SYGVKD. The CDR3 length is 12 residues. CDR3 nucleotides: TGTGCCATCAGTCCACAGGGCTACGAGCAGTACTTC. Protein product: CAISPQGYEQYF.

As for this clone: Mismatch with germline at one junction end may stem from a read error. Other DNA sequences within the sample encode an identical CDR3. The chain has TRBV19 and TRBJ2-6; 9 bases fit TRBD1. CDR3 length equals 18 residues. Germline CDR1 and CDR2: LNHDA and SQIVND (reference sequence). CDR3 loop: CASSDPGQGFPGANVLTF. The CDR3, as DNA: TGTGCCAGTAGCGATCCGGGACAGGGATTTCCTGGGGCCAACGTCCTGACCTTC.

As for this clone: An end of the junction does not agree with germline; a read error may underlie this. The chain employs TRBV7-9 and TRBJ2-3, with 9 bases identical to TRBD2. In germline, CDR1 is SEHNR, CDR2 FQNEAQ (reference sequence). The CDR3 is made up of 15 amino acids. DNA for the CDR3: TGTTCCAGCAGCTTCCTAGCGGGATCCACAGATACGCAGTATTTT. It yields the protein CSSSFLAGSTDTQYF.

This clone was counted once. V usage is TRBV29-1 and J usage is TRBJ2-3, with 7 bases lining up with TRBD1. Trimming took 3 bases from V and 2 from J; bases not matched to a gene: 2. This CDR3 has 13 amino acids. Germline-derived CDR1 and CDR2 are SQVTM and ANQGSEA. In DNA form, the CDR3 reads TGCAGCGTTGAGGGACAGTACACAGATACGCAGTATTTT. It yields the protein CSVEGQYTDTQYF.

The CDR3 spells CASSFSGRGQNYGYTF. CDR3 nucleotides: TGTGCCAGCAGTTTCTCGGGACGGGGACAGAACTATGGCTACACCTTC. This chain connects TRBV28 to TRBJ1-2, with TRBD1 matching 7 bases. The CDR3 extends over 16 amino acids. Unmatched junction bases numbered 9, after V lost 3 bases and J lost 2 bases. Looked up from germline, CDR1 is MDHEN and CDR2 is SYDVKM.

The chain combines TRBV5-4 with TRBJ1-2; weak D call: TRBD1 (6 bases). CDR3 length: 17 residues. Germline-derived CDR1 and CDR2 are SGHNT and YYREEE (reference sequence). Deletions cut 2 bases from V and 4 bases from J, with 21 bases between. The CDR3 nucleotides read TGTGCCAGCAGCTTTGGCCTTGGACAGCCGACTGCCTATGGCTACACCTTC. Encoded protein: CASSFGLGQPTAYGYTF.

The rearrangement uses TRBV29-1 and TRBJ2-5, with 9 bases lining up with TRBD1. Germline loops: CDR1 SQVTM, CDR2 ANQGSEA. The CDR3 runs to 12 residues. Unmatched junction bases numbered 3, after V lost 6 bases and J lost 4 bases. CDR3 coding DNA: TGCAGCGTCCACAGGGGGCGAGAGACCCAGTACTTC. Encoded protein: CSVHRGRETQYF. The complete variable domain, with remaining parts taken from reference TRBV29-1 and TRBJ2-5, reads SAVISQKPSRDICQRGTSLTIQCQVDSQVTMMFWYRQQPGQSLTLIATANQGSEATYESGFVIDKFPISRPNLTFSTLTVSNMSPEDSSIYLCSVHRGRETQYFGPGTRLLVL.